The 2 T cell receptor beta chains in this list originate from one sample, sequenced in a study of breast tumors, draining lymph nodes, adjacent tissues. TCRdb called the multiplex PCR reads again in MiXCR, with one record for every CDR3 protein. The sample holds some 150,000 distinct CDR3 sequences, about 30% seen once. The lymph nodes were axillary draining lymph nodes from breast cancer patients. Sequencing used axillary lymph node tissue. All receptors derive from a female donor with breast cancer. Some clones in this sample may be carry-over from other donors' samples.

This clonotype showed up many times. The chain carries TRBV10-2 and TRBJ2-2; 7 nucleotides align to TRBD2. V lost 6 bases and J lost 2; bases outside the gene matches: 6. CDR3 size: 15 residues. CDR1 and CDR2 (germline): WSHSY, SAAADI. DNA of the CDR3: TGCGCCAGCAGATCTCGCGGGAGTAACACCGGGGAGCTGTTTTTT. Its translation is CASRSRGSNTGELFF.

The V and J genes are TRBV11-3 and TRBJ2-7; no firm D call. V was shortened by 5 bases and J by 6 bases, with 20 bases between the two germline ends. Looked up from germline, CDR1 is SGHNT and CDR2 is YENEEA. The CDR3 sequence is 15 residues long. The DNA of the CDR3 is TGTGCCAGCAGCCCTGAGCACGGCTTTGTCCCCGAGCAGTACTTC. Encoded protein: CASSPEHGFVPEQYF.